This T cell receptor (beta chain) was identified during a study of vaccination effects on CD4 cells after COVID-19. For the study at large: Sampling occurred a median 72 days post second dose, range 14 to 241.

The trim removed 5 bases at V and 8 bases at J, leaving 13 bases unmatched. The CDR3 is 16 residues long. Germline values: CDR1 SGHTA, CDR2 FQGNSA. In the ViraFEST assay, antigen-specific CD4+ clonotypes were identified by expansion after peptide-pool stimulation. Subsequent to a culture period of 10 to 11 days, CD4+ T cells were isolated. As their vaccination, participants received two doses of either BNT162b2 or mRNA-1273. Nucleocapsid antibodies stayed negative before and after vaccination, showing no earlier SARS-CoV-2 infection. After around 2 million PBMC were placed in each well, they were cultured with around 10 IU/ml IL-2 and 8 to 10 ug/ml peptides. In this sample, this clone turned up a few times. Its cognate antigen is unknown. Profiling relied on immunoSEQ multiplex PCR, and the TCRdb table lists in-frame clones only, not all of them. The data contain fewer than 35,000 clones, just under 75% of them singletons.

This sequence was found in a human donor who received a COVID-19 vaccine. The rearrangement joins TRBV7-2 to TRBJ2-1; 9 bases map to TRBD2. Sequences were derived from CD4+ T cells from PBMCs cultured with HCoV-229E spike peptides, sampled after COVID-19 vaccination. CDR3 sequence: CASSEKRGAGGDEQFF. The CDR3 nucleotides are TGTGCCAGCAGCGAAAAGAGGGGAGCGGGGGGCGATGAGCAGTTCTTC.